The clone carrying this T cell receptor beta chain appeared a single time. The sample comes from a study of blood T cell repertoires in COVID-19. Across the study: COVID-19 samples, acute and convalescent, were from the United States, Italy and Spain. The cDNA or gDNA used as material had been derived from T cells, B-cell-depleted T cells, or PBMCs.

Trimming shortened V by 1 base and J by 2 bases, and 6 bases separated the two germline ends. CDR1 and CDR2 (germline): MGHRA, YSYEKL. The CDR3 consists of 14 residues. In the source study's methods: Estimation of nucleated cell counts was performed using reference gene primer amplification. Using immunoSEQ multiplex PCR, the repertoire was profiled, and TCRdb retains in-frame clones only, with some absent. V, J and clone size were drawn from that table, and D and trimming were deduced from the DNA. Of 90,000 to 150,000 clones in the sample, 80% to 90% were seen once. The chain recombines TRBV4-1 with TRBJ1-3; D remains unclear. Input material: peripheral blood. This sequence was found in a human donor in a cohort sampled during active COVID-19. In DNA form, the CDR3 reads TGCGCCAGCAGCCAAGGAGGTGCTGGAAACACCATATATTTT. As protein: CASSQGGAGNTIYF.